The following is a T cell receptor (beta chain) sequence with its context. What it recognizes is unknown. The junction and the germline gene differ at one end; a read error may be behind it. Coverage ceases 3 residues before the CDR3 finishes, and the germline J gene fills in the end. The data were obtained in a study of T cells in women clearing cervical HPV infection. Study overall: Controls gave blood once infection was undetectable; cases at lesion identification. Study findings and constraints: CIN3+ cases had significantly higher TCR richness than controls; evenness did not differ.

This CDR3 has 15 amino acids. Germline V gene data show CDR1 as LGHNA and CDR2 as YNFKEQ. Some clones are missing from TCRdb's copy, which holds only in-frame ones; the method was immunoSEQ multiplex PCR. The table gives some 26,000 clones; the top ten clones make up about 3.9% of it. The chain uses TRBV4-2 and TRBJ1-2, with TRBD1 matching 11 bases. This receptor was taken from a woman aged 18 to 75 with a cervical HPV16 infection that either progressed to CIN3+ or cleared (not recorded which). Sequencing used blood buffy coat. CDR3 DNA (partial): TGCGCCAGCAGCCAAGACGGACAGGGGGCGGCTGGC. This codes for CASSQDGQGAAG. The full-length CDR3 reads as CASSQDGQGAAGYTF.